A selection of T cell receptor beta chains follows, all from one sample in a study of cytomegalovirus exposure and HLA in healthy donors. Sequencing was performed with immunoSEQ multiplex PCR; in TCRdb, only in-frame clones are kept and a portion is missing. The top ten clones hold about 3.4% of a sample with approximately 100,000 clones, around three quarters of them seen once. Sequencing was performed on PBMCs. These receptors all stem from a woman aged 40 to 50 in good health and CMV-seronegative. The CDR3 runs from the conserved cysteine through the conserved F or W. The order of the fields is V gene, D gene, clone size, J gene, CDR3 protein, CDR3 DNA. The D gene is left open where the match is weak. Not all rows give a size; the values are once, few, many and, for expanded clones, a class.

TRBV19	NA	NA	TRBJ2-7	CASSLDRDEQYF	TGTGCCAGTAGCCTCGACAGAGACGAGCAGTACTTC
TRBV28	TRBD2	NA	TRBJ2-5	CASSFTSGGEAQETQYF	TGTGCCAGCAGTTTTACTAGCGGGGGCGAGGCCCAAGAGACCCAGTACTTC
TRBV7-9	TRBD1	few	TRBJ1-1	CASSRDREDTEAFF	TGTGCCAGCAGCCGCGACAGGGAGGACACTGAAGCTTTCTTT
TRBV7-2	NA	NA	TRBJ2-1	CASSLGGGRDEQFF	TGTGCCAGCAGCTTAGGGGGCGGTAGAGATGAGCAGTTCTTC
TRBV2	TRBD1	NA	TRBJ2-5	CASRQGGWETQYF	TGTGCCAGTCGACAGGGCGGGTGGGAGACCCAGTACTTC
TRBV2	NA	once	TRBJ1-1	CASRRGGMNTEAFF	TGTGCCAGCAGAAGGGGGGGTATGAACACTGAAGCTTTCTTT
TRBV6-1	NA	NA	TRBJ1-1	CASSARLNTEAFF	TGTGCCAGCAGCGCCAGGTTGAACACTGAAGCTTTCTTT
TRBV4-3	TRBD1	NA	TRBJ1-3	CASSPHRGGNTIYF	TGCGCCAGCAGCCCGCACAGGGGGGGAAACACCATATATTTT
TRBV7-9	NA	NA	TRBJ2-1	CSSSYRDNEQFF	TGTTCCAGTTCTTACAGGGACAATGAGCAGTTCTTC
TRBV7-9	TRBD2	NA	TRBJ2-1	CSSTLGVAGDNEQFF	TGTTCCAGCACTCTAGGGGTAGCGGGAGACAATGAGCAGTTCTTC
TRBV18	NA	NA	TRBJ2-5	CASSRAGQETQYF	TGTGCCAGCTCACGGGCGGGCCAAGAGACCCAGTACTTC
TRBV9	TRBD1	NA	TRBJ2-1	CASSVTGGSYNEQFF	TGTGCCAGCAGCGTCACAGGGGGCTCCTACAATGAGCAGTTCTTC
TRBV10-3	TRBD2	NA	TRBJ2-1	CAISFASGINNEQFF	TGTGCCATCTCGTTCGCTAGCGGGATAAACAATGAGCAGTTCTTC
TRBV6-6	TRBD1	NA	TRBJ2-3	CASSRQGQRTDTQYF	TGTGCCAGCAGTCGACAGGGGCAGAGGACAGATACGCAGTATTTT
TRBV6-5	TRBD1	NA	TRBJ2-1	CASSYMDRAYNEQFF	TGTGCCAGCAGTTACATGGACAGGGCTTACAATGAGCAGTTCTTC
TRBV28	TRBD1	once	TRBJ1-4	CASSQQGIWEKLFF	TGTGCCAGCAGTCAACAGGGGATTTGGGAAAAACTGTTTTTT
TRBV27	NA	NA	TRBJ2-7	CASSPGTGNYEQYF	TGTGCCAGCAGCCCCGGCACAGGGAACTACGAGCAGTACTTC
TRBV4-3	NA	once	TRBJ2-6	CASSQQITSIANVLTF	TGCGCCAGCAGCCAACAAATTACTTCCATTGCCAACGTCCTGACTTTC
TRBV7-2	NA	NA	TRBJ2-3	CASSTHSRTDTQYF	TGTGCCAGCAGCACTCACTCCCGTACAGATACGCAGTATTTT
TRBV6-5	NA	NA	TRBJ1-6	CASSSISRGYNSPLHF	TGTGCCAGCAGTTCTATTTCCAGGGGTTATAATTCACCCCTCCACTTT
TRBV27	NA	NA	TRBJ2-1	CASSPTRTGEQFF	TGTGCCAGCAGTCCTACTAGAACGGGTGAGCAGTTCTTC
TRBV28	NA	NA	TRBJ1-5	CASSTEYSNQPQHF	TGTGCCAGCAGTACAGAATATAGCAATCAGCCCCAGCATTTT
TRBV9	NA	NA	TRBJ2-4	CASSRKGGDVAKNIQYF	TGTGCCAGCAGCAGAAAGGGCGGGGATGTAGCCAAAAACATTCAGTACTTC
TRBV10-3	NA	NA	TRBJ2-7	CAISADSYEQYF	TGTGCCATCAGTGCAGACTCCTACGAGCAGTACTTC
TRBV10-3	NA	NA	TRBJ1-3	CAISGQVPTISGNTIYF	TGTGCCATCAGTGGACAGGTCCCCACCATCTCTGGAAACACCATATATTTT
TRBV10-2	TRBD1	NA	TRBJ2-5	CASSRDRVEETQYF	TGCGCCAGCAGCCGGGACAGAGTGGAAGAGACCCAGTACTTC
TRBV27	TRBD2	NA	TRBJ2-7	CASSLRLGLVAYEQYF	TGTGCCAGCAGCTTACGCCTGGGACTAGTTGCCTACGAGCAGTACTTC
TRBV7-9	NA	NA	TRBJ1-2	CSSSLDSRPFDGYTF	TGTTCCAGCAGCTTGGACAGTAGACCTTTCGATGGCTACACCTTC
TRBV7-2	NA	NA	TRBJ2-2	CASSPGTLNTGELFF	TGTGCCAGCAGCCCGGGGACTTTGAACACCGGGGAGCTGTTTTTT
TRBV7-9	NA	NA	TRBJ2-6	CASSLVVTSSSGANVLTF	TGTGCCAGCAGCTTAGTTGTGACTAGTAGTTCTGGGGCCAACGTCCTGACTTTC
TRBV6-5	TRBD2	NA	TRBJ2-1	CASSYYGGAYNEQFF	TGTGCCAGCAGTTACTACGGGGGGGCCTACAATGAGCAGTTCTTC
TRBV7-9	NA	NA	TRBJ2-2	CASSLLVPNTGELFF	TGTGCCAGCAGCTTACTAGTACCGAACACCGGGGAGCTGTTTTTT
TRBV2	NA	NA	TRBJ1-1	CASSEYRNTEAFF	TGTGCCAGCAGTGAATACAGGAACACTGAAGCTTTCTTT
TRBV4-3	NA	NA	TRBJ2-2	CASSQEPGQNTGELFF	TGCGCCAGCAGCCAAGAGCCCGGACAGAACACCGGGGAGCTGTTTTTT
TRBV6-1	NA	NA	TRBJ1-5	CASGGGGFSNQPQHF	TGTGCCAGCGGGGGCGGGGGCTTTAGCAATCAGCCCCAGCATTTT
TRBV15	NA	once	TRBJ2-7	CATSRGGATVQF	TGTGCCACCAGCAGAGGAGGTGCGACGGTTCAATTC
TRBV7-9	NA	few	TRBJ2-1	CASSLESGGGVNEQFF	TGTGCCAGCAGCTTAGAGTCCGGCGGAGGGGTCAATGAGCAGTTCTTC
TRBV28	TRBD2	NA	TRBJ2-5	CASSLRAGVETQYF	TGTGCCAGCAGTTTAAGAGCGGGAGTGGAGACCCAGTACTTC
TRBV19	TRBD1	few	TRBJ2-5	CASQGATNQRETQYF	TGTGCCAGTCAGGGGGCGACTAACCAAAGAGAGACCCAGTACTTC
TRBV30	TRBD1	NA	TRBJ2-5	CAWGDRRETQYF	TGTGCCTGGGGGGACAGAAGGGAGACCCAGTACTTC
TRBV29-1	TRBD1	NA	TRBJ2-1	CSGTTPGQEWNEQFF	TGCAGCGGTACGACTCCGGGACAGGAATGGAATGAGCAGTTCTTC
TRBV7-8	NA	NA	TRBJ1-1	CASSAGSTQAFF	TGTGCCAGCAGCGCGGGCTCCACTCAGGCTTTCTTT
TRBV27	TRBD2	NA	TRBJ2-3	CASSSIAGSTDTQYF	TGTGCCAGCAGTTCAATAGCGGGTAGCACAGATACGCAGTATTTT
TRBV5-1	TRBD1	NA	TRBJ2-1	CASSLGPGGLNEQFF	TGCGCCAGCAGCTTGGGGCCAGGGGGCCTCAATGAGCAGTTCTTC
TRBV27	TRBD1	NA	TRBJ1-1	CASSLSGTGMNTEAFF	TGTGCCAGCAGTTTATCGGGGACAGGAATGAACACTGAAGCTTTCTTT
TRBV29-1	NA	NA	TRBJ2-2	CSVGDDSLNTGELFF	TGCAGCGTTGGGGATGACAGTTTAAACACCGGGGAGCTGTTTTTT